This passage covers 17 T cell receptor beta chains from one sample sequenced in a study of blood T cell repertoires in COVID-19. Profiling relied on immunoSEQ multiplex PCR, and the TCRdb table lists in-frame clones only, not all of them. This sample yields 150,000 or so clones, of which about 85% are seen a single time; 5.6% belongs to the top ten. The material sequenced was PBMCs or T cells enriched from blood (not recorded which). The source of these receptors is a woman between 40 and 50 years old with acute COVID-19.

The J gene is TRBJ2-3, the V gene TRBV18; D perhaps matches TRBD1 (6 bases). V was trimmed by 2 bases and J by 5 bases, leaving 14 bases between them. The CDR3 is made up of 15 amino acids. In germline, CDR1 is KGHSH, CDR2 LQKENI. This CDR3 is CASSPMGARVDTQYF. DNA for the CDR3: TGTGCCAGCTCACCAATGGGGGCAAGGGTAGATACGCAGTATTTT.

The rearrangement links TRBV25-1 to TRBJ1-4; D unclear. V was cut by 5 bases and J by 8 bases, with 9 bases left in between. The CDR3 consists of 12 residues. Germline CDR1 and CDR2: MGHDK and SYGVNS. The DNA of the CDR3 is TGTGCCAGCAGTCCTCCGGGGGAAAAACTGTTTTTT. It is translated as CASSPPGEKLFF.

This chain uses TRBV6-1 with TRBJ1-2, with D hard to call. This CDR3 contains 13 residues. Germline assignment: CDR1 MNHNS and CDR2 SASEGT. V shed 3 bases and J shed 4 bases, with 9 bases lying between them. CDR3 amino acids: CASSDGLIYGYTF. The CDR3 DNA is TGTGCCAGCAGTGATGGGCTAATCTATGGCTACACCTTC.

This clone was detected only once. The V call is TRBV29-1, the J call TRBJ1-1; a weak D match, TRBD1 (5 bases). V was trimmed by 7 bases and J by 0 bases, leaving 15 bases between them. Germline loops: CDR1 SQVTM, CDR2 ANQGSEA. This CDR3 region has 14 residues. The CDR3 region is CSASSTVMNTEAFF. CDR3 sequence (DNA): TGCAGCGCCTCCTCGACAGTCATGAACACTGAAGCTTTCTTT.

The chain carries TRBV7-9 and TRBJ2-5; 8 bases match TRBD2. Germline-derived CDR1 and CDR2 are SEHNR and FQNEAQ (reference sequence). This CDR3 is 14 amino acids long. Trimming at V came to 1 base and at J to 5 bases, leaving 3 bases not matched to a gene. The CDR3 protein is CASSLGLAKETQYF. CDR3 in DNA: TGTGCCAGCAGCTTAGGACTAGCGAAGGAGACCCAGTACTTC.

V is TRBV13 and J is TRBJ2-7; 10 positions match TRBD2. CDR3 length: 15 residues. CDR1 is PRHDT and CDR2 is FYEKMQ in the germline V gene (reference sequence). The junction had 10 bases not matched to a gene; V was cut back by 4 bases and J by 7 bases. CDR3 in amino acids: CASSSTGTSDSEQYF. The CDR3 DNA follows: TGTGCCAGCAGCTCGACCGGGACTAGCGATTCAGAGCAGTACTTC.

Within the sample, this clone is large. The V gene is TRBV9, the J gene TRBJ1-3; TRBD1 matches 7 bases. The CDR3 totals 17 residues. Germline V gene lookup returns CDR1 SGDLS and CDR2 YYNGEE. Trimming at V came to 1 base and at J to 0 bases, leaving 7 bases not matched to a gene. CDR3 region: CASSVYGGQISGNTIYF. The DNA for the CDR3 is TGTGCCAGCAGCGTATACGGGGGACAGATCTCTGGAAACACCATATATTTT.

The chain carries TRBV29-1 and TRBJ2-1, with 8 bases that match TRBD2. V dropped 4 bases and J dropped 1; count of bases not matched to a gene: 15. Germline assignment: CDR1 SQVTM and CDR2 ANQGSEA. This CDR3 spans 18 amino acids. CDR3 nucleotides: TGCAGCGTTGCCGGGGGGCTAGCGGGCCTCGGATCCTACAATGAGCAGTTCTTC. Protein: CSVAGGLAGLGSYNEQFF.

This chain connects TRBV19 to TRBJ1-3; tentatively, D is TRBD1 (5 bases). Germline CDR1 reads LNHDA; CDR2 reads SQIVND (reference sequence). V was shortened by 7 bases and J by 3 bases, with 13 bases between the two germline ends. The CDR3 is 14 residues long. The CDR3 loop reads CASTPRGLGNTIYF. DNA of the CDR3: TGTGCCAGTACTCCAAGGGGACTTGGAAACACCATATATTTT.

This clone was seen just once. J is TRBJ1-4 and V is TRBV9, with D unresolved. With 4 bases removed from V and 0 bases from J, the gap between germline ends came to 10 bases. Germline CDR1 is SGDLS and CDR2 is YYNGEE. There are 15 residues in the CDR3. The CDR3 DNA is TGTGCCAGCAGCCCCGAGTTAGCAACTAATGAAAAACTGTTTTTT. This gives the protein CASSPELATNEKLFF. The full variable domain, completed using reference TRBV9 and TRBJ1-4, is DSGVTQTPKHLITATGQRVTLRCSPRSGDLSVYWYQQSLDQGLQFLIQYYNGEERAKGNILERFSAQQFPDLHSELNLSSLELGDSALYFCASSPELATNEKLFFGSGTQLSVL.

The rearrangement links TRBV7-8 to TRBJ2-6, with D perhaps matching TRBD1 (6 bases). The germline V gene encodes CDR1 SGHVS and CDR2 FQNEAQ. This CDR3 has 16 residues. The germline V and J ends were trimmed by 2 bases and 2 bases, with 10 bases remaining between them. The CDR3 here is CASSLIWGPGANVLTF. Here the CDR3 DNA reads TGTGCCAGCAGCTTAATATGGGGGCCTGGGGCCAACGTCCTGACTTTC.

This chain links TRBV7-2 with TRBJ1-6, with D perhaps matching TRBD1 (5 bases). CDR1 is SGHTA and CDR2 is FQGNSA in the germline V gene. Trimming shortened V by 2 bases and J by 9 bases, and 17 bases separated the two germline ends. The length of the CDR3 is 16 residues. The CDR3 spells CASSLFQPSGGSPLHF. CDR3 DNA sequence: TGTGCCAGCAGCTTATTTCAACCCTCCGGGGGTTCACCCCTCCACTTT.

The chain employs TRBV7-6 and TRBJ2-1; TRBD2 matches 9 bases. The CDR3 consists of 15 residues. Per germline, CDR1 SGHVS and CDR2 FNYEAQ. V lost 5 bases to trimming and J lost 4 bases; unmatched junction nucleotides: 6. The CDR3, as DNA: TGTGCCAGCAGCCCGAGACTAGCGGAATACAATGAGCAGTTCTTC. Translating gives CASSPRLAEYNEQFF. The variable domain in full, with the rest retrieved from reference TRBV7-6 and TRBJ2-1, is GAGVSQSPRYKVTKRGQDVALRCDPISGHVSLYWYRQALGQGPEFLTYFNYEAQQDKSGLPNDRFSAERPEGSISTLTIQRTEQRDSAMYRCASSPRLAEYNEQFFGPGTRLTVL.

For the CDR3, the DNA is TGTGCCAGCAGCTTAGAAGCCCCTATATCAACAAACACCATATATTTT. Its translation is CASSLEAPISTNTIYF. This chain links TRBV7-9 with TRBJ1-3; D remains ambiguous. In germline, CDR1 is SEHNR, CDR2 FQNEAQ (reference sequence). V lost 1 base, J lost 6 bases, and 16 bases lay in between. The CDR3 spans 16 residues. Filled out from reference TRBV7-9 and TRBJ1-3, the complete variable domain reads DTGVSQNPRHKITKRGQNVTFRCDPISEHNRLYWYRQTLGQGPEFLTYFQNEAQLEKSRLLSDRFSAERPKGSFSTLEIQRTEQGDSAMYLCASSLEAPISTNTIYFGEGSWLTVV.

Here the CDR3 reads CASSEPGPYGAYNSPLHF. The CDR3 nucleotides read TGTGCCAGCAGTGAACCCGGACCGTACGGGGCCTATAATTCACCCCTCCACTTT. V and J are TRBV2 and TRBJ1-6; no clear D gene. CDR1 and CDR2 (germline): SNHLY, FYNNEI. Trimming took 2 bases from V and 2 from J, leaving 16 bases between them. This CDR3 is 18 amino acids long.

The rearrangement uses TRBV5-1 and TRBJ2-1; TRBD2 matches 11 bases. Looked up from germline, CDR1 is SGHRS and CDR2 is YFSETQ. The CDR3 consists of 16 residues. V lost 4 bases and J lost 7; bases outside the gene matches: 10. This CDR3 is CASSAVAGGPGNEQFF. CDR3 DNA: TGCGCCAGCAGCGCCGTAGCGGGAGGGCCGGGGAATGAGCAGTTCTTC.

This clone showed up just a few times. This chain uses TRBV19 with TRBJ2-1, with 8 bases that match TRBD1. Germline-derived CDR1 and CDR2 are LNHDA and SQIVND (reference sequence). The V and J ends lost 4 bases and 4 bases, in that order; junction bases with no gene match: 21. The CDR3 is 20 amino acids. Written as DNA, the CDR3 is TGTGCCAGTAGTACCTCCCTCGGGGTGATCAGACAGGGGACTTACAATGAGCAGTTCTTC. Translating it yields CASSTSLGVIRQGTYNEQFF.